The 8 T cell receptor beta chains in this list originate from one sample, sequenced in a study of early T cells in non-severe SARS-CoV-2 infection. MiXCR, applied by TCRdb to the 5' RACE reads, yields one record per CDR3 protein. The sample gives about 88,000 distinct CDR3 sequences, about 16% of which show up once; 5.5% to 7% is in the top ten. The sample consisted of whole blood. These receptors all come from an adult who was a healthcare worker with PCR-confirmed SARS-CoV-2 infection or an uninfected control (not recorded which).

A few counts support this clonotype. The chain employs TRBV15 and TRBJ2-7; 9 bases match TRBD2. This CDR3 region has 14 residues. V lost 6 bases and J lost 6; bases outside the gene matches: 9. Germline CDR1 reads LNHNV; CDR2 reads YYDKDF (reference sequence). The DNA of the CDR3 is TGTGCCACCAGTCCTCGCGGGAGGGCCCGCGAGCAGTACTTC. Translation gives CATSPRGRAREQYF.

This clonotype has just a few counts. This chain uses TRBV7-9 with TRBJ2-1, with unresolved D. This CDR3 region has 18 residues. The V gene lost 8 bases and the J gene lost 0 bases, with 23 bases spanning the gap. Germline V CDR1 and CDR2: SEHNR, FQNEAQ (reference sequence). The CDR3 region is CASETSRLTPSSYNEQFF. In DNA, the CDR3 is TGTGCCAGCGAGACCTCGCGTCTAACCCCGAGCTCCTACAATGAGCAGTTCTTC.

The chain is built from TRBV9 and TRBJ2-1; D might be TRBD2 (6 bases). V lost 2 bases, J lost 1 base, and 10 bases lay in between. The length of the CDR3 is 15 residues. The V gene's germline CDR1 is SGDLS and CDR2 YYNGEE. CDR3 DNA sequence: TGTGCCAGCAGCGTCCAGACTAGATCCTACAATGAGCAGTTCTTC. It encodes CASSVQTRSYNEQFF.

This clonotype was counted only a few times. This CDR3 is CSARDWAQETQYF. The CDR3 region has the DNA TGCAGTGCCCGGGACTGGGCGCAAGAGACCCAGTACTTC. The rearrangement uses TRBV20-1 and TRBJ2-5, with a weak D call TRBD2 (6 bases). Germline loops: CDR1 DFQATT, CDR2 SNEGSKA (reference sequence). Trimming took 6 bases from V and 2 from J, leaving 13 bases between them. The length of the CDR3 is 13 residues.

The table lists this clonotype with many counts. This sequence joins TRBV3-2 and TRBJ1-5; TRBD1 is the table's D call and was not checked against the DNA. TRBV3-2 is labeled a pseudogene. This CDR3 has 18 amino acids. CDR3 sequence (DNA): TGTGCCAGCAGCCAAGCGGCAGGACACCTCGGGGCAATCAGCCCCCAGCATTTT. Translating it yields CASSQAAGHLGAISPQHF.

This clonotype has more than one count but fewer than ten. The chain joins TRBV18 to TRBJ2-3; 9 nucleotides agree with TRBD2. After removal of 0 bases from V and 4 bases from J, the junction contained 8 bases not matched to a gene. Per germline, CDR1 KGHSH and CDR2 LQKENI. This CDR3 contains 17 residues. CDR3 amino acids: CASSPPLASGIPDTQYF. CDR3 in DNA: TGTGCCAGCTCACCACCTTTGGCTAGCGGGATACCAGATACGCAGTATTTT.

The chain joins TRBV25-1 to TRBJ2-1; TRBD2 aligns across 10 bases. Germline trimming cut 3 bases from V and 13 bases from J; bases unmatched to any gene: 12. CDR3 length: 15 residues. Germline V gene lookup returns CDR1 MGHDK and CDR2 SYGVNS. The DNA for the CDR3 is TGTGCCAGCAGTGATCCGACTAGCGGGTTTGAGCGACAGTTCTTC. This gives the protein CASSDPTSGFERQFF.

The chain uses TRBV27 and TRBJ2-5; no reliable D call. This CDR3 contains 13 residues. Germline lookup yields CDR1 MNHEY and CDR2 SMNVEV (reference sequence). The V gene lost 5 bases and the J gene lost 0 bases, with 7 bases spanning the gap. The DNA of the CDR3 is TGTGCCAGCAGTCCTTGGGACCAAGAGACCCAGTACTTC. It encodes CASSPWDQETQYF.